Listed below are T cell receptor beta chains from one sample, sequenced in a study of OX40 agonist ivuxolimab in advanced cancers. Repertoires were generated with immunoSEQ multiplex PCR, while TCRdb's copy carries only in-frame clones and drops some. The table has some 77,000 clones, over 75% seen once. The sequences come from CD4+ or CD8+ T cells sorted from blood, collected in a trial of the OX40 agonist ivuxolimab. The source of these receptors is an adult with an advanced solid tumor such as melanoma, head and neck, liver or kidney cancer. CDR3s include the opening cysteine and the closing phenylalanine or tryptophan. The D gene is left open where the match is weak. Size values are once, few and many counts, or a class for expanded clones, and some rows have none.

D: -; size: -; V: TRBV29-1; J: TRBJ2-5; CDR3: CSVEGAREETQYF; DNA: TGCAGCGTTGAAGGGGCTAGAGAAGAGACCCAGTACTTC
D: -; size: few; V: TRBV29-1; J: TRBJ1-1; CDR3: CSAFIWNTEAFF; DNA: TGCAGCGCCTTTATATGGAACACTGAAGCTTTCTTT
D: TRBD1; size: once; V: TRBV28; J: TRBJ1-5; CDR3: CASRGGQGFEQPQHF; DNA: TGTGCCAGCAGGGGGGGACAGGGGTTCGAGCAGCCCCAGCATTTT
D: TRBD1; size: -; V: TRBV2; J: TRBJ1-2; CDR3: CASSGTGSYGYTF; DNA: TGTGCCAGCAGTGGGACAGGTTCCTATGGCTACACCTTC
D: TRBD1; size: once; V: TRBV28; J: TRBJ2-7; CDR3: CASRRDRVAYEQYF; DNA: TGTGCCAGCAGACGCGACAGGGTCGCCTACGAGCAGTACTTC
D: -; size: -; V: TRBV11-3; J: TRBJ2-7; CDR3: CASSLEGLPAEEQYF; DNA: TGTGCCAGCAGCTTAGAGGGACTTCCTGCGGAGGAGCAGTACTTC
D: -; size: -; V: TRBV5-1; J: TRBJ1-1; CDR3: CASSLAGVTEAFF; DNA: TGCGCCAGCAGCTTGGCGGGGGTTACTGAAGCTTTCTTT
D: TRBD1; size: -; V: TRBV4-1; J: TRBJ1-5; CDR3: CASSQEPLTGGGDQPQHF; DNA: TGCGCCAGCAGCCAAGAGCCACTTACAGGGGGCGGCGATCAGCCCCAGCATTTT
D: TRBD1; size: -; V: TRBV14; J: TRBJ1-1; CDR3: CASSQTPGQGNTEAFF; DNA: TGTGCCAGCAGCCAAACCCCGGGACAGGGGAACACTGAAGCTTTCTTT
D: TRBD1; size: -; V: TRBV28; J: TRBJ1-1; CDR3: CASSLHQGANTEAFF; DNA: TGTGCCAGCAGTTTACATCAGGGGGCGAACACTGAAGCTTTCTTT
D: -; size: -; V: TRBV9; J: TRBJ2-5; CDR3: CASSAAGGLGETQYF; DNA: TGTGCCAGCAGCGCCGCAGGGGGGCTGGGGGAGACCCAGTACTTC
D: -; size: -; V: TRBV5-1; J: TRBJ2-7; CDR3: CASSPGASYEQYF; DNA: TGCGCCAGCAGCCCTGGGGCTAGTTACGAGCAGTACTTC
D: -; size: -; V: TRBV19; J: TRBJ1-2; CDR3: CASGINYGYTF; DNA: TGTGCCAGTGGGATTAACTATGGCTACACCTTC
D: -; size: -; V: TRBV7-2; J: TRBJ2-1; CDR3: CASSLDPIYNEQFF; DNA: TGTGCCAGCAGCTTAGATCCCATCTACAATGAGCAGTTCTTC
D: -; size: -; V: TRBV5-1; J: TRBJ2-7; CDR3: CASSLARGYEQYF; DNA: TGCGCCAGCAGCTTGGCCAGGGGCTACGAGCAGTACTTC
D: TRBD1; size: -; V: TRBV19; J: TRBJ1-5; CDR3: CASKSDRGSGVNNQPQHF; DNA: TGTGCCAGTAAGTCGGACAGGGGATCGGGGGTTAACAATCAGCCCCAGCATTTT
D: TRBD1; size: -; V: TRBV7-2; J: TRBJ2-7; CDR3: CASSRDRYEQYF; DNA: TGTGCCAGCAGTCGGGACAGGTACGAGCAGTACTTC
D: -; size: -; V: TRBV9; J: TRBJ2-7; CDR3: CASSVQGGGYEQYF; DNA: TGTGCCAGCAGCGTTCAAGGAGGGGGCTACGAGCAGTACTTC
D: TRBD1; size: -; V: TRBV10-3; J: TRBJ2-5; CDR3: CAISESEDRVDF; DNA: TGTGCCATCAGTGAGTCAGAAGACAGGGTGGACTTC
D: TRBD1; size: -; V: TRBV28; J: TRBJ2-7; CDR3: CASWDSPYEQYF; DNA: TGTGCCAGCTGGGACAGTCCCTACGAGCAGTACTTC
D: -; size: -; V: TRBV19; J: TRBJ1-5; CDR3: CASGARRMGNQPQHF; DNA: TGTGCCAGTGGGGCTCGGAGGATGGGCAATCAGCCCCAGCATTTT
D: -; size: -; V: TRBV10-3; J: TRBJ1-5; CDR3: CASKDEGPQHF; DNA: TGTGCCAGCAAGGACGAGGGGCCCCAGCATTTT
D: -; size: -; V: TRBV11-2; J: TRBJ2-2; CDR3: CASGPLGVSTGELFF; DNA: TGTGCCAGCGGCCCCCTGGGGGTGAGCACCGGGGAGCTGTTTTTT
D: TRBD2; size: -; V: TRBV15; J: TRBJ2-1; CDR3: CATSIGGGRSYNEQFF; DNA: TGTGCCACCAGCATCGGCGGGGGACGCTCCTACAATGAGCAGTTCTTC
D: TRBD1; size: -; V: TRBV28; J: TRBJ1-2; CDR3: CASSPPDRGYYGYTF; DNA: TGTGCCAGCAGCCCACCGGACAGGGGATATTATGGCTACACCTTC
D: -; size: -; V: TRBV20-1; J: TRBJ2-3; CDR3: CSARGSDTQYF; DNA: TGCAGTGCTAGAGGATCCGATACGCAGTATTTT